The rows below give T cell receptor beta chains drawn from one sample of a study of T cell repertoires in cytomegalovirus infection. MiXCR, run by TCRdb on the reads, gives a single entry per CDR3 protein. The repertoire has about 300,000 distinct CDR3 sequences, 9.6% of them found once; the top ten carry approximately 2.4%. Sequencing was carried out using PBMCs. All receptors derive from a human donor in good health (CMV status not recorded). Some clones in this sample may be carry-over from other donors' samples. Each CDR3 is given with its conserved first and last residue. D genes are given only for firm matches. Only some rows state a clone size, as once, few, many or a class for expanded clones.

d_gene,v_gene,abundance,j_gene,CDR3nt,CDR3aa
TRBD2,TRBV28,few,TRBJ2-1,TGTGCCAGCACGCGGGGGGCTGGGTATGAGCAGTTCTTC,CASTRGAGYEQFF
TRBD1,TRBV12-3/TRBV12-4,many,TRBJ2-3,TGTGCCAGCAGCCTTGGACAGGGACGCACAGATACGCAGTATTTT,CASSLGQGRTDTQYF
-,TRBV20-1,few,TRBJ1-1,TGCAGTGCTAAACGCGGATTGAACACTGAAGCTTTCTTT,CSAKRGLNTEAFF
TRBD1,TRBV6-2/TRBV6-3,many,TRBJ1-2,TGTGCCAGCAGTTACTCCCGGGACAGGCCCTATGGCTACACCTTC,CASSYSRDRPYGYTF
-,TRBV18,-,TRBJ1-1,TGTGCCAGCTCACTCTCCGCTTCCCGAGAAGCTTTCTTT,CASSLSASREAFF
-,TRBV20-1,few,TRBJ2-1,TGCAGTGCTCAAACAAGGAGCTCCTACAATGAGCAGTTCTTC,CSAQTRSSYNEQFF
TRBD1,TRBV6-2/TRBV6-3,many,TRBJ1-1,TGTGCCAGCAGTTATCAGGGGGCGCTGGGAACTGAAGCTTTCTTT,CASSYQGALGTEAFF
-,TRBV7-2,many,TRBJ2-5,TGTGCCAGCAGCTTAGTAGGTAGAGAGACCCAGTACTTC,CASSLVGRETQYF
-,TRBV5-5,many,TRBJ2-3,TGTGCCAGCAGCTTTATTCAGGGTTTCACAGATACGCAGTATTTT,CASSFIQGFTDTQYF
-,TRBV7-2,many,TRBJ2-3,TGTGCCAGCAGCTTAAGTAGGGTGGCAGCAGATACGCAGTATTTT,CASSLSRVAADTQYF
-,TRBV28,many,TRBJ1-1,TGTGCCAGCAGTTCCTCACTGGGAGTCACTGAAGCTTTCTTT,CASSSSLGVTEAFF
-,TRBV5-5,many,TRBJ1-1,TGTGCCAGCAGCTTGGGCATATTCATGAACACTGAAGCTTTCTTT,CASSLGIFMNTEAFF
TRBD2,TRBV20-1,many,TRBJ2-5,TGCAGTGCTATCCAGGCTAGCGGGGGGACGACCCAGTACTTC,CSAIQASGGTTQYF
-,TRBV28,-,TRBJ1-2,TGTGCCAGCAGCAGTAAGGCCCTAACACCCCCCTATGGCTACACCTTC,CASSSKALTPPYGYTF
-,TRBV28,many,TRBJ2-2,TGTGCCAGCAGTCTCCCCCGGGGGATCACCGGGGAGCTGTTTTTT,CASSLPRGITGELFF
-,TRBV7-9,many,TRBJ2-1,TGTGCCAGCAGCTTCGGTTCACAGGGTCCTGAGCAGTTCTTC,CASSFGSQGPEQFF